These T cell receptor beta chains were read from a single sample in a study of Ad26.COV2.S vaccination and SARS-CoV-2 variants. Method: immunoSEQ multiplex PCR; TCRdb's copy keeps in-frame clones and lacks some. The data contain about 350,000 clones, roughly 90% of them singletons. The material sequenced was peripheral blood, taken in a trial of Ad26.COV2.S vaccine versus placebo. The receptors originated from a person between 18 and 59 years old who received the Ad26.COV2.S COVID-19 vaccine or a placebo. Each CDR3 is given with its conserved first and last residue. The D gene is left open where the match is weak. Expanded clones get a size class; other rows say once, few or many, or leave the size out.

d_gene,j_gene,abundance,v_gene,CDR3aa,CDR3nt
-,TRBJ1-2,-,TRBV7-2,CASSQRGGEHYGYTF,TGTGCCAGCAGCCAACGAGGGGGGGAGCACTATGGCTACACCTTC
-,TRBJ2-3,-,TRBV5-1,CASSLSRGGTDTQYF,TGCGCCAGCAGCTTGAGTAGGGGGGGAACAGATACGCAGTATTTT
-,TRBJ2-7,-,TRBV7-9,CASSARSGGNSYEQYF,TGTGCCAGCAGCGCTCGATCGGGCGGTAACTCCTACGAGCAGTACTTC
-,TRBJ2-2,-,TRBV27,CASSLRGGSPGELFF,TGTGCCAGCAGTTTAAGGGGGGGAAGCCCCGGGGAGCTGTTTTTT
TRBD1,TRBJ2-5,-,TRBV5-1,CASSPDRGRKTQYF,TGCGCCAGCAGCCCGGACAGGGGACGGAAGACCCAGTACTTC
TRBD2,TRBJ2-1,-,TRBV18,CASSPQGLAGYNEQFF,TGTGCCAGCTCACCACAGGGACTAGCGGGCTACAATGAGCAGTTCTTC
-,TRBJ1-2,-,TRBV9,CASSVGHSQGGYTF,TGTGCCAGCAGCGTAGGACACTCCCAGGGGGGCTACACCTTC
-,TRBJ2-7,-,TRBV5-1,CASSSRYEQYF,TGCGCCAGCAGCTCCCGCTACGAGCAGTACTTC
-,TRBJ2-7,-,TRBV6-2/TRBV6-3,CASSSTSSPSSYEQYF,TGTGCCAGCAGTTCGACATCTAGTCCCAGCTCCTACGAGCAGTACTTC
-,TRBJ1-5,-,TRBV30,CAWSPVAGHFNQPQHF,TGTGCCTGGAGTCCTGTAGCGGGACACTTTAATCAGCCCCAGCATTTT
TRBD1,TRBJ1-2,-,TRBV6-4,CASSLGQGEIYGYTF,TGTGCCAGCAGCCTCGGACAGGGGGAAATCTATGGCTACACCTTC
-,TRBJ1-2,-,TRBV15,CATSSPGQFNYGYTF,TGTGCCACCAGCTCCCCCGGACAGTTTAACTATGGCTACACCTTC
-,TRBJ2-1,-,TRBV4-1,CASSQDPGHEQFF,TGCGCCAGCAGCCAAGATCCGGGCCATGAGCAGTTCTTC
-,TRBJ2-7,-,TRBV27,CASSFGAVTSNEQYF,TGTGCCAGCAGTTTTGGGGCAGTCACCTCAAACGAGCAGTACTTC
TRBD1,TRBJ1-2,-,TRBV18,CASSPQQGQKDTF,TGTGCCAGCTCACCACAACAGGGACAGAAGGACACCTTC
-,TRBJ1-2,-,TRBV28,CASSVNYGYTF,TGTGCCAGCTCGGTGAACTATGGCTACACCTTC
-,TRBJ2-2,-,TRBV6-4,CASSEDPLGGELFF,TGTGCCAGCAGTGAGGATCCCCTAGGAGGGGAGCTGTTTTTT
TRBD1,TRBJ1-4,-,TRBV6-5,CASSYSTGKVGKLFF,TGTGCCAGCAGTTACTCGACAGGGAAGGTTGGAAAACTGTTTTTT
-,TRBJ1-2,-,TRBV6-6,CASSLVEDAGYTF,TGTGCCAGCAGTCTGGTGGAAGATGCGGGCTACACCTTC
TRBD1,TRBJ1-4,-,TRBV19,CASSSPGQGGREKLFF,TGTGCCAGTAGTTCCCCCGGACAGGGCGGACGGGAAAAACTGTTTTTT
TRBD1,TRBJ1-2,-,TRBV6-2/TRBV6-3,CASSWPGQGVDYGYTF,TGTGCCAGCAGTTGGCCAGGACAGGGCGTCGACTATGGCTACACCTTC
-,TRBJ2-7,-,TRBV6-5,CASIDTLSKGEQYF,TGTGCCAGCATCGATACCCTATCCAAAGGCGAGCAGTACTTC
-,TRBJ2-7,-,TRBV29-1,CSVGLGGRASYEQYF,TGCAGCGTTGGGTTAGGCGGCCGGGCTTCCTACGAGCAGTACTTC
-,TRBJ2-6,-,TRBV5-1,CASSFAGTPRSGANVLTF,TGCGCCAGCAGCTTTGCCGGGACTCCTCGCTCTGGGGCCAACGTCCTGACTTTC
TRBD1,TRBJ1-6,-,TRBV7-2,CASSLVGTAQNSPLHF,TGTGCCAGCAGCTTAGTGGGGACAGCACAAAATTCACCCCTCCACTTT
-,TRBJ2-7,-,TRBV2,CASSEEYEQYF,TGTGCCAGCAGTGAGGAGTACGAGCAGTACTTC
TRBD2,TRBJ2-5,-,TRBV7-2,CASRTSGGQETQYF,TGTGCCAGCCGGACTAGCGGGGGTCAAGAGACCCAGTACTTC
TRBD1,TRBJ2-3,-,TRBV29-1,CSVEVGTGDTDTQYF,TGCAGCGTTGAAGTCGGCACAGGGGACACAGATACGCAGTATTTT
TRBD2,TRBJ2-2,-,TRBV28,CASSLGTSGSLLTGELFF,TGTGCCAGCAGCCTAGGGACTAGCGGGAGTCTATTGACCGGGGAGCTGTTTTTT
-,TRBJ1-1,-,TRBV9,CASTPAGVFGGTEAFF,TGTGCCAGCACCCCAGCAGGGGTTTTCGGGGGCACTGAAGCTTTCTTT
TRBD2,TRBJ2-1,-,TRBV9,CASSLPHGGGPSLEQFF,TGTGCCAGCAGCCTACCCCACGGGGGGGGGCCGTCTCTTGAGCAGTTCTTC
-,TRBJ2-2,-,TRBV19,CASHLEPGELFF,TGTGCCAGCCACCTGGAGCCCGGGGAGCTGTTTTTT
-,TRBJ2-5,-,TRBV18,CASSPMGLLQETQYF,TGTGCCAGCTCGCCTATGGGACTGCTACAAGAGACCCAGTACTTC
-,TRBJ2-7,few,TRBV4-1,CASSQEPDRRRVGQYF,TGCGCCAGCAGCCAAGAACCGGACAGGAGGAGGGTCGGGCAGTACTTC
-,TRBJ2-5,-,TRBV2,CASRGYGETQYF,TGTGCCAGCAGGGGCTACGGGGAGACCCAGTACTTC
-,TRBJ1-6,-,TRBV18,CASSLQTQGNSPLHF,TGTGCCAGCTCACTACAGACACAAGGAAATTCACCCCTCCACTTT
-,TRBJ2-7,-,TRBV6-5,CASRRRGGLYEQYF,TGTGCCAGCAGGCGACGAGGGGGGCTCTACGAGCAGTACTTC